The rows below give T cell receptor beta chains drawn from one sample of a study of shared clonotypes between healthy human individuals. Repertoires were generated with immunoSEQ multiplex PCR, while TCRdb's copy carries only in-frame clones and drops some. The data hold more than 2 million clones, with over 85% observed a single time. Sequencing used naive CD8+ T cells from PBMCs. These receptors were obtained from a man between 18 and 29 years old in good health. Some clones in this sample may be carry-over from other donors' samples. Both conserved end residues are part of each CDR3. Each record gives: J gene, CDR3 length, clone size, V gene, D gene, CDR3 protein, CDR3 DNA. D genes are given only for firm matches. Clone size is not always given. Where it is, it says once, few, many or a class for expanded clones.

TRBJ2-5 15 . TRBV28 . CASSLWTGTGETQYF TGTGCCAGCAGTTTATGGACCGGGACGGGAGAGACCCAGTACTTC
TRBJ2-7 16 . TRBV10-3 TRBD2 CAIAGTSGRRSHEQYF TGTGCCATCGCCGGGACTAGCGGGAGACGCTCCCACGAGCAGTACTTC
TRBJ2-1 13 . TRBV5-1 . CASSFELYNEQFF TGCGCCAGCAGCTTTGAGTTATACAATGAGCAGTTCTTC
TRBJ1-2 13 once TRBV27 . CASSSGANYGYTF TGTGCCAGCAGCTCCGGCGCCAACTATGGCTACACCTTC
TRBJ1-1 13 . TRBV9 . CASSVGGDTEAFF TGTGCCAGCAGCGTAGGGGGAGACACTGAAGCTTTCTTT
TRBJ2-1 12 once TRBV5-1 . CASRISSNEQFF TGCGCCAGCAGAATCTCCTCCAATGAGCAGTTCTTC
TRBJ2-2 16 . TRBV6-5 . CASSSDREEDTGELFF TGTGCCAGCAGTTCCGACAGGGAGGAGGACACCGGGGAGCTGTTTTTT
TRBJ2-2 20 . TRBV5-1 . CASSLSRTGGPGLAAGELFF TGCGCCAGCAGCTTGTCGAGGACAGGGGGCCCGGGACTAGCGGCCGGGGAGCTGTTTTTT
TRBJ2-7 14 . TRBV7-9 TRBD1 CASSQGGAIYEQYF TGTGCCAGCAGCCAAGGGGGCGCTATCTACGAGCAGTACTTC
TRBJ2-1 16 . TRBV11-1 . CASSEETRSTYNEQFF TGTGCCAGCAGCGAGGAGACTAGAAGCACCTACAATGAGCAGTTCTTC
TRBJ1-2 14 . TRBV27 . CASSPRGGAYGYTF TGTGCCAGCAGTCCCCGGGGGGGGGCCTATGGCTACACCTTC
TRBJ1-5 14 few TRBV30 TRBD1 CAWSADRDNQPQHF TGTGCCTGGAGTGCGGACAGGGACAATCAGCCCCAGCATTTT
TRBJ2-1 15 . TRBV9 . CASSVHPSSYNEQFF TGTGCCAGCAGCGTACACCCGAGCTCCTACAATGAGCAGTTCTTC
TRBJ2-4 14 . TRBV19 . CASSFGQTRNIQYF TGTGCCAGTAGTTTCGGACAGACCAGAAACATTCAGTACTTC
TRBJ2-5 18 once TRBV28 TRBD1 CASSLGLGTASFQETQYF TGTGCCAGCAGTTTAGGTCTAGGGACAGCGAGTTTCCAAGAGACCCAGTACTTC
TRBJ2-7 15 . TRBV14 TRBD2 CASSPGLAGTYEQYF TGTGCCAGCAGCCCAGGACTAGCGGGGACCTACGAGCAGTACTTC
TRBJ2-7 13 . TRBV7-9 TRBD1 CASSRDSSYEQYF TGTGCCAGCAGTCGGGACAGCTCCTACGAGCAGTACTTC
TRBJ2-7 16 . TRBV27 TRBD1 CASSLEGQGVAYEQYF TGTGCCAGCAGTTTGGAAGGGCAGGGGGTGGCCTACGAGCAGTACTTC
TRBJ1-5 15 . TRBV7-2 . CASSLTPPFNQPQHF TGTGCCAGCAGCTTGACTCCTCCATTCAATCAGCCCCAGCATTTT
TRBJ2-7 15 . TRBV27 . CASAVRGPISYEQYF TGTGCCAGCGCGGTGCGGGGGCCTATCTCCTACGAGCAGTACTTC
TRBJ2-7 13 . TRBV4-1 . CASSHRVSYEQYF TGCGCCAGCAGCCATAGGGTTTCCTACGAGCAGTACTTC
TRBJ2-7 14 . TRBV14 TRBD2 CASSQRGSGYEQYF TGTGCCAGCAGCCAACGCGGGAGCGGCTACGAGCAGTACTTC
TRBJ2-2 16 few TRBV7-9 . CASSLPPGVGTGELFF TGTGCCAGCAGCTTACCCCCCGGGGTTGGAACCGGGGAGCTGTTTTTT
TRBJ1-2 13 . TRBV4-1 . CASSQLFDDGYTF TGCGCCAGCAGCCAATTATTTGACGACGGCTACACCTTC